These T cell receptor beta chains were read from a single sample in a study of T cell clonotyping in hematopoietic cell transplantation. Data came from immunoSEQ multiplex PCR; TCRdb stores just in-frame clones and leaves some out. The repertoire holds approximately 5,000 clones, approximately 91% seen once, with about 44% in the top ten. The sequenced sample was peripheral blood mononuclear cells, obtained 100 days after allogeneic stem cell transplant. The receptors stem from a female patient aged 50-59 years who had an allogeneic stem cell transplant from an unrelated donor, so T cells may come from the graft donor. Some clones in this sample may be carry-over from other donors' samples. Each CDR3 is given with its conserved first and last residue.

TRBJ2-5,TRBV4-2,CASSQGREPETQYF
TRBJ2-7,TRBV30,CAWSGTGPHEQYF
TRBJ2-7,TRBV19,CASSLGYRVGPYEQYF
TRBJ2-3,TRBV7-3,CASSLGPSTDTQYF
TRBJ1-2,TRBV4-1,CASSQGPGGSFYGYTF
TRBJ1-1,TRBV20-1,CSARARAEGFF
TRBJ1-1,TRBV30,CAWSVLLGTEAFF
TRBJ2-6,TRBV29-1,CSVDVGTGANVLTF
TRBJ2-7,TRBV4-1,CASSQEGGQFPPYEQYF
TRBJ2-7,TRBV30,CAWRRGSLEQYF
TRBJ1-1,TRBV5-1,CASSPPRAGNTEAFF